This TCR beta chain originates from a study of siplizumab effects on memory and regulatory T cells. Study-wide findings and caveats: Proliferating Tregs taken from siplizumab cultures were not shown to have a confirmed suppressive function. The study found that siplizumab significantly reduced alloreactive sequences traceable to unstimulated CD4+ memory cells. Roughly 75-97% of dividing CD4+ or CD8+ clones were without an attributable naive or memory phenotype. Memory cells seemed less diverse than naive T cells, which also seemed major contributors to the alloresponse.

Points on this clone: The antigen is undetermined.

Assay: immunoSEQ multiplex PCR; the TCRdb copy retains only in-frame clones and omits some. Of fewer than 120,000 clones listed, roughly 92% are singletons. The CDR3 contains 15 residues. CDR1 and CDR2 (germline): SGDLS, YYNGEE. V dropped 3 bases and J dropped 6 bases, with 16 bases sitting between them. Sequencing was performed on CD4+ T cells sorted from blood. This clonotype was sampled from a human donor in good health. The chain joins TRBV9 to TRBJ2-1; TRBD2 is a possible D gene (6 bases). The CDR3 DNA sequence: TGTGCCAGCAGCGCCGTCCGAGGGAGGCTCAATGAGCAGTTCTTC. This encodes CASSAVRGRLNEQFF.